The 17 T cell receptor beta chains below were found in one sample sequenced in a study of shared clonotypes between healthy human individuals. Here immunoSEQ multiplex PCR was the method, and the copy in TCRdb shows in-frame clones only, minus some. Of over a million clones detected, around 78% appear once; the ten largest clones hold roughly 0.56%. Sequencing used memory CD4+ T cells from PBMCs. As to subset: CD45RA-negative fraction. The receptors shown here come from a man between 18 and 35 years old in good health. Some clones in this sample may be carry-over from other donors' samples.

The V call is TRBV15, the J call TRBJ2-6; tentatively, D is TRBD1 (6 bases). Germline lookup yields CDR1 LNHNV and CDR2 YYDKDF (reference sequence). V lost 3 bases and J 0 bases, leaving 12 bases between the germline ends. The CDR3 length is 17 residues. CDR3 sequence: CATSSPQGTSGANVLTF. CDR3 bases: TGTGCCACCAGCAGCCCACAGGGTACCTCTGGGGCCAACGTCCTGACTTTC.

This clone was observed at least ten times. This chain uses TRBV7-8 with TRBJ2-7; 9 nucleotides agree with TRBD1. V shed 10 bases, J shed 5 bases, and the junction held 9 bases outside the gene matches. This CDR3 is 13 amino acids long. Germline CDR1 and CDR2: SGHVS and FQNEAQ. CDR3 loop: CATTVQGANEQYF. CDR3 bases: TGTGCCACCACCGTACAGGGGGCAAACGAGCAGTACTTC.

This chain connects TRBV14 to TRBJ2-7; D possibly corresponds to TRBD2 (7 bases). The CDR3 spans 15 residues. V shed 1 base and J shed 4 bases, with 14 bases lying between them. From germline, CDR1 is SGHDN and CDR2 FVKESK. CDR3 in amino acids: CASSQGGGGGYEQYF. Written as DNA, the CDR3 is TGTGCCAGCAGCCAAGGTGGCGGGGGCGGATACGAGCAGTACTTC.

The chain combines TRBV6-5 with TRBJ2-5; 7 bases align to TRBD1. CDR1 MNHEY and CDR2 SVGAGI come from the germline V gene. This CDR3 region has 13 residues. The V and J ends lost 6 bases and 2 bases, in that order; junction bases with no gene match: 3. CDR3 sequence reads: CASRQGNQETQYF. CDR3 sequence (DNA): TGTGCCAGCAGACAGGGGAATCAAGAGACCCAGTACTTC.

The chain recombines TRBV2 with TRBJ2-5, with 7 bases identical to TRBD1. CDR1 and CDR2 (germline): SNHLY, FYNNEI. With V trimmed by 4 bases and J by 2 bases, 7 bases remained unmatched. The CDR3 is 15 amino acids. The CDR3 region is CASSVPGTVQETQYF. CDR3 coding DNA: TGTGCCAGCAGTGTTCCCGGGACAGTACAAGAGACCCAGTACTTC.

V usage is TRBV19 and J usage is TRBJ2-5, with 11 bases matching TRBD2. Germline trimming cut 3 bases from V and 2 bases from J; bases unmatched to any gene: 5. Germline assignment: CDR1 LNHDA and CDR2 SQIVND (reference sequence). This CDR3 comprises 16 residues. The CDR3 DNA reads as TGTGCCAGTAGTATGACTAGCGGGATAGGGCAAGAGACCCAGTACTTC. It encodes CASSMTSGIGQETQYF.

This chain links TRBV27 with TRBJ1-2; 7 bases match TRBD1. Germline CDR1 is MNHEY and CDR2 is SMNVEV (reference sequence). The CDR3 is 14 residues long. Losses at the gene ends were 5 bases for V and 13 bases for J; bases not matched to a gene: 16. The CDR3 bases are TGTGCCAGCAGTCCCGCCCGGGGTCCGTACAGGGGCACCTTC. Encoded protein: CASSPARGPYRGTF.

The rearrangement links TRBV18 to TRBJ2-7, with TRBD1 matching over 7 bases. V was pared by 4 bases and J by 5 bases, with 11 bases of the junction left unmatched. The CDR3 is 15 residues long. CDR1 and CDR2 (germline): KGHSH, LQKENI. The CDR3 DNA sequence: TGTGCCAGCTCACAACAATCCCAGGGGGTCAACGAGCAGTACTTC. It codes for CASSQQSQGVNEQYF. Using reference TRBV18 and TRBJ2-7 for the parts outside the CDR3, the full variable domain is NAGVMQNPRHLVRRRGQEARLRCSPMKGHSHVYWYRQLPEEGLKFMVYLQKENIIDESGMPKERFSAEFPKEGPSILRIQQVVRGDSAAYFCASSQQSQGVNEQYFGPGTRLTVT.

The J gene is TRBJ1-2, the V gene TRBV7-6; D call uncertain. Germline lookup yields CDR1 SGHVS and CDR2 FNYEAQ. Trimming took off 5 bases at V and 6 bases at J, with 13 bases between the two ends. The CDR3 length is 13 residues. This CDR3 reads CASSAWGGNGYTF. CDR3 in DNA: TGTGCCAGCAGCGCCTGGGGAGGGAATGGCTACACCTTC.

This chain connects TRBV25-1 to TRBJ1-2, with no clear D. There are 12 residues in the CDR3. V lost 4 bases and J lost 2, with 5 bases in between. Germline V lookup: CDR1 MGHDK, CDR2 SYGVNS. Here the CDR3 DNA reads TGTGCCAGCAGTGCCTGGAACTATGGCTACACCTTC. Its translation is CASSAWNYGYTF.

The genes are TRBV5-8 and TRBJ2-5; 10 positions agree with TRBD1. Germline V gene data show CDR1 as SGHTS and CDR2 as YDEGEE. V shed 2 bases and J 5 bases; nucleotides not matched to a gene: 6. The CDR3 consists of 15 residues. CDR3 DNA sequence: TGTGCCAGCAGCTTCCGGGACAGGGGTACGGAGACCCAGTACTTC. Amino acid sequence: CASSFRDRGTETQYF.

With respect to this clone: The sample has other DNA sequences that encode this CDR3 too. V gene TRBV18 combines with J gene TRBJ2-1; 10 bases are shared with TRBD2. J gave up 7 bases and V 6 bases, and 9 bases lay outside the gene matches. Germline V gene lookup returns CDR1 KGHSH and CDR2 LQKENI. This CDR3 has 15 residues. The CDR3 is CASSPLAGVGNEQFF. CDR3 in DNA: TGTGCCAGCTCGCCGCTAGCGGGAGTGGGTAATGAGCAGTTCTTC.

CDR3 nucleotides: TGTGCCAGCAGCTTGGCGGTGGATACGCAGTATTTT. The encoded protein is CASSLAVDTQYF. This sequence joins TRBV7-3 and TRBJ2-3; unclear D gene. This CDR3 comprises 12 residues. V dropped 3 bases and J dropped 6 bases, with 7 bases sitting between them. Germline V lookup: CDR1 SGHTA, CDR2 FQGTGA. Complete variable domain (other parts from reference TRBV7-3 and TRBJ2-3): GAGVSQTPSNKVTEKGKYVELRCDPISGHTALYWYRQSLGQGPEFLIYFQGTGAADDSGLPNDRFFAVRPEGSVSTLKIQRTERGDSAVYLCASSLAVDTQYFGPGTRLTVL.

This clone was observed a handful of times. The CDR3 sequence is CASSSDRELNTEAFF. CDR3 nucleotide sequence: TGTGCCAGCAGTTCCGACCGGGAGCTGAACACTGAAGCTTTCTTT. The chain joins TRBV6-5 to TRBJ1-1; D is ambiguous. V lost 4 bases, J lost 0 bases, and 12 bases lay in between. This CDR3 has 15 amino acids. Per germline, CDR1 MNHEY and CDR2 SVGAGI.

In its sample, this clone was seen once. The rearrangement joins TRBV2 to TRBJ1-2; perhaps TRBD1 as D (5 bases). V was cut by 2 bases and J by 10 bases, with 11 bases left in between. The CDR3 loop spans 12 amino acids. Per the germline V gene, CDR1 is SNHLY and CDR2 is FYNNEI. Here the CDR3 reads CASSENQGSYTF. In DNA form, the CDR3 reads TGTGCCAGCAGTGAAAATCAGGGATCCTACACCTTC.

A single count supports this clone. This chain connects TRBV12-2 to TRBJ1-2; the table's D call of TRBD1 was not tested on the DNA. TRBV12-2 represents a pseudogene. CDR3 length: 15 amino acids. The CDR3 spells CASRSDRQGAGGYTF. For the CDR3, the DNA is TGTGCAAGTCGCTCCGATAGACAGGGGGCTGGAGGCTACACCTTC.

The J gene is TRBJ2-1, the V gene TRBV28; 12 nucleotides line up with TRBD2. Germline CDR1 MDHEN, CDR2 SYDVKM. The trim removed 5 bases at V and 1 base at J, leaving 12 bases unmatched. The CDR3 consists of 19 residues. This chain's CDR3 is CASSGPLAGGPASYNEQFF. The CDR3 region has the DNA TGTGCCAGCAGTGGGCCTCTAGCGGGAGGGCCAGCTTCCTACAATGAGCAGTTCTTC.